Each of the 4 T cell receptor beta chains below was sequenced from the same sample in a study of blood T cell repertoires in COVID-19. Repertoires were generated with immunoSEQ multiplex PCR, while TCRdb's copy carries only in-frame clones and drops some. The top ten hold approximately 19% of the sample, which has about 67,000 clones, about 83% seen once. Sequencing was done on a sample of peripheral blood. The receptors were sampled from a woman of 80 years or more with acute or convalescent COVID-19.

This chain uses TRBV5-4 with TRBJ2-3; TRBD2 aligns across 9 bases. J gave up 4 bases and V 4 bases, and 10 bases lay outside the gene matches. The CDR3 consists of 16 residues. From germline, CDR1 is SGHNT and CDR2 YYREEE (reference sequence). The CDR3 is CASSRGGARYADTQYF. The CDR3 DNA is TGTGCCAGCAGCCGCGGGGGGGCGCGGTATGCAGATACGCAGTATTTT. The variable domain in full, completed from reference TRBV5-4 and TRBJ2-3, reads ETGVTQSPTHLIKTRGQQVTLRCSSQSGHNTVSWYQQALGQGPQFIFQYYREEENGRGNFPPRFSGLQFPNYSSELNVNALELDDSALYLCASSRGGARYADTQYFGPGTRLTVL.

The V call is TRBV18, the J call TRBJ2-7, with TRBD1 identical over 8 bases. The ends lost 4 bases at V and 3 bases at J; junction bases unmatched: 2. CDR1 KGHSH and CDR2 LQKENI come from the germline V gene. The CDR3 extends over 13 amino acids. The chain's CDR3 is CASSRTGFYEQYF. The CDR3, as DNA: TGTGCCAGCTCACGGACAGGGTTCTACGAGCAGTACTTC.

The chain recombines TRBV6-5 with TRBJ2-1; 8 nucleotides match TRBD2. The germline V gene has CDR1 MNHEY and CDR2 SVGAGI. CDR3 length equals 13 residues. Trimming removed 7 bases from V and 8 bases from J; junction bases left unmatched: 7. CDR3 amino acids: CASKSGRIDEQFF. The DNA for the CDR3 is TGTGCCAGCAAAAGCGGGAGAATTGATGAGCAGTTCTTC.

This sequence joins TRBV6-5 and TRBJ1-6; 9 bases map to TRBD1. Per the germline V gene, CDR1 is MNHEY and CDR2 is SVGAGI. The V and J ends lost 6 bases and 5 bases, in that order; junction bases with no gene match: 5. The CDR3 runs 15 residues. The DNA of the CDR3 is TGTGCCAGCAGCCCAGGACAGGGGAATAATTCACCCCTCCACTTT. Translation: CASSPGQGNNSPLHF.